This entry describes one T cell receptor beta chain. Its antigen is unknown. Per-base qualities were not stored, and no clone one base away is much larger. The immunoSEQ assay, a bias-controlled multiplex PCR using V- and J-specific primers, was used to amplify TCR beta CDR3 regions from genomic DNA. A second PCR step added a proprietary barcode and Illumina adapter sequences to the CDR3 amplicons. CDR3 libraries were sequenced on an Illumina MiSeq instrument. In the original analysis: Export and quality control were done with immunoSEQ Analyzer 3.0, while downstream analyses used R Bioconductor and Immunarch. Repertoire metrics were calculated using only productive rearrangements within the normalized downsampled data set. Pathologically expanded clonotypes were defined as those larger than 5 templates in the normalized cohort. Repertoire diversity was measured with the Inverse Simpson Index. To capture all clonotypes, the CMV-specificity analyses were run on the non-normalized data set. TCRdb stores this immuneACCESS table with in-frame sequences only. Part of the clones is absent; in the studies checked, under half of the shortfall reflects unresolved V genes, and no reason is known for the rest. That table is the source of V, J and clone size, and D and trimming were worked out from the DNA. The sample table shows 15,000 to 20,000 clones, and around 90% are seen once. The top ten hold about 5.7% of the sample.

These data come from a study of T cell clonotyping in hematopoietic cell transplantation (dated by TCRdb to about 2021). About the full investigation: A total of under 150 blood samples were gathered in the study from under 40 consecutive transplant recipients along with their related donors. Patients were recruited between 2015 and early 2017 and followed until September 2020 or death.

Blood samples for TCR beta sequencing were given by related transplant donors. Nuclei Lysis Solution was used to extract genomic DNA from fresh or cryopreserved unfractionated peripheral blood mononuclear cells. The CDR3 sequence holds 15 residues, the cysteine and phenylalanine included. The only DNA kept is the CDR3, 45 bases in frame from the first base. The germline ends are 14 bases apart after V is trimmed by 0 bases and J by 5 bases. Reading the germline V gene gives CDR1 SGHDT and CDR2 YYEEEE. Beyond this particular receptor, the publication reports: Donor and pretransplant recipient Inverse Simpson Index values predicted broader posttransplant TCR repertoire diversity. Only a small fraction of recipient repertoires overlapped donor repertoires, with over 97% appearing de novo at the given depth. Sample size was limited, and cells were not sorted, so CD4 and CD8 repertoire contributions could not be separated. After transplant, TCR diversity in recipients dropped, and pathologically expanded clonotypes climbed progressively between day 30 and day 180.

The rearranged chain carries TRBV5-6 and TRBJ1-2; the D gene lacks a confident call. The sequence derives from a man aged 35 to 55 in good health. Some clones in this sample may be carry-over from other donors' samples. The sample consisted of peripheral blood mononuclear cells. CDR3 region: CASSLEDAILYGYTF. The DNA sequence is as follows: TGTGCCAGCAGCTTGGAGGACGCGATTCTTTATGGCTACACCTTC.